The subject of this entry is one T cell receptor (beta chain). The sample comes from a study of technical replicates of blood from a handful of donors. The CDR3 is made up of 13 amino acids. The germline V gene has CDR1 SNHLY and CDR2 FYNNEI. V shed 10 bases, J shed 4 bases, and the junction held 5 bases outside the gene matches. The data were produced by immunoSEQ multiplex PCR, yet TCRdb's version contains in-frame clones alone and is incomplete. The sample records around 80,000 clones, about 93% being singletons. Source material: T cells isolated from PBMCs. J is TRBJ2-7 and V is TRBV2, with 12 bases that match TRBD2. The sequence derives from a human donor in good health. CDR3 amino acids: CATGTSGPYEQYF. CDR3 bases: TGTGCCACCGGGACTAGCGGGCCTTACGAGCAGTACTTC.